One and the same sample provided the 13 T cell receptor beta chains below, sequenced in a study of T cell responses to AZD1222 COVID-19 vaccine. Clones were read by immunoSEQ multiplex PCR, and TCRdb kept only the in-frame ones, dropping some. Here the sample spans around 150,000 clones, nearly 95% being singletons. The starting material was peripheral blood, obtained 28 days after the second AZD1222 dose. Receptor source: an adult who received the AZD1222 COVID-19 vaccine.

The chain is built from TRBV5-1 and TRBJ2-3, with 9 bases fitting TRBD2. CDR3 length equals 15 residues. Losses at the gene ends were 0 bases for V and 6 bases for J; bases not matched to a gene: 5. CDR1 is SGHRS, CDR2 YFSETQ, per germline. Here the CDR3 DNA reads TGCGCCAGCAGCTTGGTTGCGGGAGGGCCGGATACGCAGTATTTT. It specifies CASSLVAGGPDTQYF.

This chain joins TRBV4-1 and TRBJ1-2; 9 nucleotides agree with TRBD1. The V gene end was trimmed by 6 bases and the J gene end by 1 base; junction bases not matched to a gene: 3. This CDR3 region has 14 residues. Germline V lookup: CDR1 MGHRA, CDR2 YSYEKL. This CDR3 reads CASSAGQGNYGYTF. In DNA, the CDR3 is TGCGCCAGCAGTGCGGGACAGGGTAACTATGGCTACACCTTC.

The V call is TRBV7-3, the J call TRBJ2-5; D remains ambiguous. CDR1 is SGHTA and CDR2 is FQGTGA in the germline V gene. CDR3 length: 13 amino acids. Trimming took off 1 base at V and 3 bases at J, with 6 bases between the two ends. The CDR3 DNA is TGTGCCAGCAGCTTAAATCGGGAAGAGACCCAGTACTTC. This gives the protein CASSLNREETQYF.

The V call is TRBV10-3, the J call TRBJ1-3; D is unresolved. V was pared by 2 bases and J by 4 bases, with 15 bases between. Germline assignment: CDR1 ENHRY and CDR2 SYGVKD. The CDR3 is made up of 16 amino acids. CDR3 residues: CAISEEGRARGNTIYF. The CDR3 nucleotides read TGTGCCATCAGTGAGGAAGGCAGAGCAAGAGGAAACACCATATATTTT.

The table lists this clone with a count of one. The chain employs TRBV6-6 and TRBJ2-5; D may be TRBD1 or TRBD2 (6 bases each). V was trimmed by 5 bases and J by 5 bases, leaving 18 bases between them. CDR1 and CDR2 (germline): MNHNY, SVGAGI (reference sequence). The CDR3 is 15 residues long. The CDR3 loop reads CASSRKGGRRETQYF. CDR3 nucleotides: TGTGCCAGCAGTCGAAAGGGGGGAAGGCGGGAGACCCAGTACTTC.

CDR3 sequence reads: CASSLTGFQGVWQPQHF. CDR3 coding DNA: TGCGCCAGCAGTCTGACAGGGTTCCAGGGGGTCTGGCAGCCCCAGCATTTT. The chain links TRBV4-1 to TRBJ1-5; 7 bases map to TRBD1. The germline gives CDR1 MGHRA, CDR2 YSYEKL. CDR3 length: 17 residues. V lost 6 bases and J lost 7; bases outside the gene matches: 18.

The V gene is TRBV27, the J gene TRBJ2-7; D is unclear. From germline, CDR1 is MNHEY and CDR2 SMNVEV (reference sequence). The CDR3 extends over 13 amino acids. Trimming pared 5 bases from V and 6 bases from J, leaving 14 bases between. The CDR3 is CASSPRMSREQYF. In DNA, the CDR3 is TGTGCCAGCAGTCCGCGGATGTCGCGCGAGCAGTACTTC.

The J gene is TRBJ2-7, the V gene TRBV27; D may correspond to TRBD1 or TRBD2 (6 bases each). The germline V gene encodes CDR1 MNHEY and CDR2 SMNVEV (reference sequence). The CDR3 totals 13 residues. V dropped 4 bases and J dropped 1 base, with 8 bases sitting between them. CDR3 amino acids: CASSWGASYEQYF. Written as DNA, the CDR3 is TGTGCCAGCAGTTGGGGGGCTTCCTACGAGCAGTACTTC.

The gene calls are TRBV28 and TRBJ1-2; no clear D. The CDR3 length is 11 residues. Trimming stripped 5 bases from V and 4 bases from J, with 5 bases between. In germline, CDR1 is MDHEN, CDR2 SYDVKM. CDR3 DNA: TGTGCCAGCAGTATTCGCTATGGCTACACCTTC. The encoded protein is CASSIRYGYTF.

This chain uses TRBV7-2 with TRBJ2-2, with no clear D. CDR1 is SGHTA, CDR2 FQGNSA, per germline. The CDR3 spans 16 residues. The germline V and J ends were trimmed by 2 bases and 1 base, with 11 bases remaining between them. As DNA, the CDR3 is TGTGCCAGCAGCTTAAGCCCTATCTGGAACACCGGGGAGCTGTTTTTT. Translating it yields CASSLSPIWNTGELFF.

This sequence joins TRBV9 and TRBJ2-5; no definite D call. CDR1 and CDR2 (germline): SGDLS, YYNGEE. CDR3 length: 14 residues. The ends were cut back, 0 bases at V and 2 bases at J, with 8 bases in the middle. The CDR3 nucleotides read TGTGCCAGCAGCGTAGTCGGCGCTCAAGAGACCCAGTACTTC. Amino acids: CASSVVGAQETQYF.

The rearrangement uses TRBV5-1 and TRBJ2-3, with 7 nucleotides matching TRBD1. V gave up 3 bases and J gave up 2 bases; unmatched junction bases: 3. CDR1 and CDR2 (germline): SGHRS, YFSETQ. The CDR3 loop spans 14 amino acids. The CDR3 bases are TGCGCCAGCAGCTCAGGGACAGCCACAGATACGCAGTATTTT. Translated, it gives CASSSGTATDTQYF.

This clone was counted a few times. The J gene is TRBJ2-3, the V gene TRBV6-4; 12 bases fit TRBD2. CDR1 is MRHNA, CDR2 SNTAGT, per germline. The CDR3 runs to 15 residues. J lost 5 bases, V lost 3 bases, and 3 bases had no gene match. In nucleotides, the CDR3 is TGTGCCAGCAGTGAGCTAGCGGGAGGGGAAGATACGCAGTATTTT. Its protein product is CASSELAGGEDTQYF.